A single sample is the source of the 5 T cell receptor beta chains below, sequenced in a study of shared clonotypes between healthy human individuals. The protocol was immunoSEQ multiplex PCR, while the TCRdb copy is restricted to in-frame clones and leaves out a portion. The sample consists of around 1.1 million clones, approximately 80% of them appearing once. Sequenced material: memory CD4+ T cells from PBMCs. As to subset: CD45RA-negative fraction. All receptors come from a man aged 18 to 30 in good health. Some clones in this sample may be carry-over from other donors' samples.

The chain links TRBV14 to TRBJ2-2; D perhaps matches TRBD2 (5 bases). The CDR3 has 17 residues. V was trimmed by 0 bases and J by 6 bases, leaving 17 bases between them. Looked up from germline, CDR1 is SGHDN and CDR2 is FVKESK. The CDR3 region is CASSQESGYWGAGELFF. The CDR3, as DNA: TGTGCCAGCAGCCAAGAATCGGGGTATTGGGGAGCCGGGGAGCTGTTTTTT.

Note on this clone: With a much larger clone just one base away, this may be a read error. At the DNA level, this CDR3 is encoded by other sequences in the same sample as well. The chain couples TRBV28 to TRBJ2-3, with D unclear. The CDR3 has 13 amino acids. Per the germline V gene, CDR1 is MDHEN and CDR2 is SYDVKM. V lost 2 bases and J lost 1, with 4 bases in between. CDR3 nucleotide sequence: TGTGCCAGCAGTTTAAGTGGCACAGATACGCAGTATTTT. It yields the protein CASSLSGTDTQYF.

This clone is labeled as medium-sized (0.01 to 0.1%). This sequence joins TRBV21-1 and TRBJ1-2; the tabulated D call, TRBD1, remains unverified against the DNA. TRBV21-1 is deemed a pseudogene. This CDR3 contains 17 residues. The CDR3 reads CASSKWLKGPTSYGYTF. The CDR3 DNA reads TGTGCCAGCAGCAAATGGCTTAAGGGGCCGACTTCCTATGGCTACACCTTC.

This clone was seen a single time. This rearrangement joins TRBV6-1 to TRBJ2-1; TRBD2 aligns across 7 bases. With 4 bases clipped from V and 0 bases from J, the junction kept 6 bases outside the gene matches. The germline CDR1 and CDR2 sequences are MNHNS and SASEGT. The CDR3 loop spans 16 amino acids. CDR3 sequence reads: CASSGQLASSYNEQFF. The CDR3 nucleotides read TGTGCCAGCAGTGGGCAACTAGCGTCCTCCTACAATGAGCAGTTCTTC.

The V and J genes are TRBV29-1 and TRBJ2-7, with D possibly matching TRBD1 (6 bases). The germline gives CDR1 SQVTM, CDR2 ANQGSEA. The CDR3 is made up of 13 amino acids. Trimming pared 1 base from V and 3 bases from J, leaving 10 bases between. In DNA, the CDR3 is TGCAGCGTTGAAGGGCCAGGGGACTACGAGCAGTACTTC. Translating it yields CSVEGPGDYEQYF.